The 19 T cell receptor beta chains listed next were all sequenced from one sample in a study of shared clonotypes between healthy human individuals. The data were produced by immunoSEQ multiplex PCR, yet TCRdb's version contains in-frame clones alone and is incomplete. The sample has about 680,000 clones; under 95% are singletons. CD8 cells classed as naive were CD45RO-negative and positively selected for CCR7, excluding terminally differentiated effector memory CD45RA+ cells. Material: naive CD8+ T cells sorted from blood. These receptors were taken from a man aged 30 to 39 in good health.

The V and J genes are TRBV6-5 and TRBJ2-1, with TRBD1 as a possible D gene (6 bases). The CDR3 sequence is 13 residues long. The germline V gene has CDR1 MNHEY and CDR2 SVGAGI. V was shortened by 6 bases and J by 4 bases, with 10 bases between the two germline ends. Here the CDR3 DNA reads TGTGCCAGCAGCGTACAGGGATACAATGAGCAGTTCTTC. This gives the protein CASSVQGYNEQFF.

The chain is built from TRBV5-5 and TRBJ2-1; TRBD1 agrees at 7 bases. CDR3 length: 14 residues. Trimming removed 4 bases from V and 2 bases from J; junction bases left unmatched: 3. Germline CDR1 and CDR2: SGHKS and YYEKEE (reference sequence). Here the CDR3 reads CASSLTGAYNEQFF. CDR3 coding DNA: TGTGCCAGCAGCCTAACAGGGGCCTACAATGAGCAGTTCTTC.

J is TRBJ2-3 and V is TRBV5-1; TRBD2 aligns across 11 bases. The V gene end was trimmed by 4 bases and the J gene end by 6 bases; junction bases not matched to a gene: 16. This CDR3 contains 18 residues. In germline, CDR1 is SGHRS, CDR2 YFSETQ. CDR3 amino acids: CASSAGLAGRASGDTQYF. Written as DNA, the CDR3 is TGCGCCAGCAGCGCAGGACTAGCGGGTAGGGCCTCCGGGGATACGCAGTATTTT.

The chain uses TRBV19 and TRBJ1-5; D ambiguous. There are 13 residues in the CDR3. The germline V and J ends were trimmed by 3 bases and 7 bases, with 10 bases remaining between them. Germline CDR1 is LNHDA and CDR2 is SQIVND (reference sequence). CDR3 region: CASSMVLQQPQHF. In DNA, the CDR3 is TGTGCCAGTAGTATGGTCCTACAACAGCCCCAGCATTTT.

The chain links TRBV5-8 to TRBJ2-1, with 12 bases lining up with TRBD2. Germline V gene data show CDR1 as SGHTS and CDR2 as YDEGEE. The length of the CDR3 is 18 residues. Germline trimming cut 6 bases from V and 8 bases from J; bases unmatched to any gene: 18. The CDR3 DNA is TGTGCCAGCAACATGAGGACTAGCGGGATCCGTTTCTCTTATGAGCAGTTCTTC. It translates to CASNMRTSGIRFSYEQFF.

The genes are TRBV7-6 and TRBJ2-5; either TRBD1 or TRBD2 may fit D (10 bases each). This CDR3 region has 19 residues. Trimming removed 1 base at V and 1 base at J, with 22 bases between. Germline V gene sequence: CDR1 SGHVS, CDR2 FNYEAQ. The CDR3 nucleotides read TGTGCCAGCAGCTTAGTTTTAGCGGGGGGACAGGGGATCCAAGAGACCCAGTACTTC. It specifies CASSLVLAGGQGIQETQYF.

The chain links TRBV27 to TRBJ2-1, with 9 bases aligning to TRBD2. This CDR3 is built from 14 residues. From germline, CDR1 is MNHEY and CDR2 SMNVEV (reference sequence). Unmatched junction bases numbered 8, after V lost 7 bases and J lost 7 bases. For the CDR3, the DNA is TGTGCCAGCAAGGCGGGAGGGGGATGGAATGAGCAGTTCTTC. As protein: CASKAGGGWNEQFF.

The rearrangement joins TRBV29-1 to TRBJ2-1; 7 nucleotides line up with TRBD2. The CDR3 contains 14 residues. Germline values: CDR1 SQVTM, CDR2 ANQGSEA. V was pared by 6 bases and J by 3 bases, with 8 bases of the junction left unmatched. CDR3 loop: CSVVPSGDYNEQFF. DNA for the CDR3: TGCAGCGTGGTCCCTAGCGGAGACTACAATGAGCAGTTCTTC.

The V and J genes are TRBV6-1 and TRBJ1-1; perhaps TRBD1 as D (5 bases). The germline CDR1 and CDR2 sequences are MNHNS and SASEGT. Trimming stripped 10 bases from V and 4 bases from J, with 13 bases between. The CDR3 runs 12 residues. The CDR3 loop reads CAIRRGVTEAFF. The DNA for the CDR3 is TGTGCCATCAGAAGAGGGGTCACTGAAGCTTTCTTT.

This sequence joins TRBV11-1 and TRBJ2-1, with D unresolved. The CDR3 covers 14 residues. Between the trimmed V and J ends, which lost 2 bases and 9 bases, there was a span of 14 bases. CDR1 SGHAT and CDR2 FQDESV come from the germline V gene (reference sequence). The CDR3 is CASSLSVGSGEQFF. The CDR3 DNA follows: TGTGCCAGCAGCTTAAGTGTGGGGTCTGGTGAGCAGTTCTTC.

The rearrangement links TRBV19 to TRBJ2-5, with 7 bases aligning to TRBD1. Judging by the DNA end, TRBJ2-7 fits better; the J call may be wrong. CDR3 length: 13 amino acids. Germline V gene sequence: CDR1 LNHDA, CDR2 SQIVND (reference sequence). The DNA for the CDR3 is TGTGCCAGTAGTTCCGCGACAGGGTCCGAGCAGTACTTC. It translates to CASSSATGSEQYF.

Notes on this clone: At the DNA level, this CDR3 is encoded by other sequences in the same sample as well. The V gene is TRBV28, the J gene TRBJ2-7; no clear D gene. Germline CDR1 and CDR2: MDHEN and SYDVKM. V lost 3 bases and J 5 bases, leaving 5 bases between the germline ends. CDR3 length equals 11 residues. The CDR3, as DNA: TGTGCCAGCAGTTTTGGAAACGAGCAGTACTTC. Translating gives CASSFGNEQYF.

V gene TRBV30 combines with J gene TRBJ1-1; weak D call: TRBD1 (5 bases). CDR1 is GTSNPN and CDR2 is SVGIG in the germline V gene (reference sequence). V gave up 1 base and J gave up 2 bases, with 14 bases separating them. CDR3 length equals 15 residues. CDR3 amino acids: CAWSGRGRGNTEAFF. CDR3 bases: TGTGCCTGGAGTGGTAGAGGACGGGGCAACACTGAAGCTTTCTTT.

The CDR3 spells CASSLPGGFEIEQYF. The DNA of the CDR3 is TGTGCCAGCAGCTTGCCCGGGGGATTTGAGATAGAGCAGTACTTC. V is TRBV11-2 and J is TRBJ2-7, with D possibly being TRBD2 (6 bases). V was shortened by 3 bases and J by 7 bases, with 19 bases between the two germline ends. This CDR3 is built from 15 residues. The germline V gene encodes CDR1 SGHAT and CDR2 FQNNGV.

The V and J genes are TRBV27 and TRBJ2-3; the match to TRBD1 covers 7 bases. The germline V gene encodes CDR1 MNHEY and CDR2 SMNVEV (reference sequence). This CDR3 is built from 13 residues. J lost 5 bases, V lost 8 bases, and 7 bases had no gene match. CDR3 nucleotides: TGTGCCAGCGGCCCACAGGGGATAGATACGCAGTATTTT. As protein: CASGPQGIDTQYF.

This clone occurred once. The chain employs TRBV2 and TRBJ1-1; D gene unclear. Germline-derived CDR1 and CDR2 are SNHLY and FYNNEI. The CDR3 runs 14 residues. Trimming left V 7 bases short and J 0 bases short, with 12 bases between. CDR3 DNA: TGTGCCAGCAATGGTCACGGTTTGAACACTGAAGCTTTCTTT. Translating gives CASNGHGLNTEAFF.

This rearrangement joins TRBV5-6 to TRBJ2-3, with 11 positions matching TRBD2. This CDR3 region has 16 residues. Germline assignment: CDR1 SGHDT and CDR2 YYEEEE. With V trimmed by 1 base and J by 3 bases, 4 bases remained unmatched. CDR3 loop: CASSLFLAGGTDTQYF. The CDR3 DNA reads TGTGCCAGCAGCTTGTTTCTAGCGGGAGGTACAGATACGCAGTATTTT.

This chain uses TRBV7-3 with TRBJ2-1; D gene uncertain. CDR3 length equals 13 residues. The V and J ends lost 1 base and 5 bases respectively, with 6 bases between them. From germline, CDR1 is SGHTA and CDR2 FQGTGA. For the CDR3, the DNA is TGTGCCAGCAGCTTAATGACCAACAATGAGCAGTTCTTC. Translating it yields CASSLMTNNEQFF.

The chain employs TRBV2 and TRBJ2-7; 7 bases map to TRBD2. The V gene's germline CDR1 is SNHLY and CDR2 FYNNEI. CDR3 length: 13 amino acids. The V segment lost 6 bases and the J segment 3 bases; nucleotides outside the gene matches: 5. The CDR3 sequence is CASRVGEGYEQYF. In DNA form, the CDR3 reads TGTGCCAGCAGAGTAGGGGAGGGCTACGAGCAGTACTTC.